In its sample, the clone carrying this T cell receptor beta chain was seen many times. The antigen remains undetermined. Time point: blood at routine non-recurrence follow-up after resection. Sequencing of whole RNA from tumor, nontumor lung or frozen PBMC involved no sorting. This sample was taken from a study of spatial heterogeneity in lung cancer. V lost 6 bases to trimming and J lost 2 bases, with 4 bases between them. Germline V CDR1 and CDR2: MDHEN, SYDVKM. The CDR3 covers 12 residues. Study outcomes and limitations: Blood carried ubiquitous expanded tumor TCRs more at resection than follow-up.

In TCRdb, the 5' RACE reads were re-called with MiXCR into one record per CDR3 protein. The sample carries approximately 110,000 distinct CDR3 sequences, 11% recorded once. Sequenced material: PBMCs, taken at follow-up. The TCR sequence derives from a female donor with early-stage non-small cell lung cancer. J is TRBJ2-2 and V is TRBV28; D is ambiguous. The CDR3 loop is CASRTNTGELFF. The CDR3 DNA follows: TGTGCCAGCAGAACTAACACCGGGGAGCTGTTTTTT.